This T cell receptor (beta chain) came from a study of ipilimumab plus nivolumab after autologous stem cell transplantation. Generated by immunoSEQ multiplex PCR, the TCRdb table keeps only in-frame clones and is missing some. The sample includes approximately 40,000 clones, about 92% seen only once; the top ten take roughly 0.87%. The CDR3 consists of 17 residues. Per the germline V gene, CDR1 is MNHEY and CDR2 is SMNVEV (reference sequence). The trim removed 5 bases at V and 12 bases at J, leaving 21 bases unmatched. Patients got 3 mg/kg IV nivolumab weeks 1, 4, 7, 10, then biweekly through week 26.

This rearrangement joins TRBV27 to TRBJ2-7, with TRBD2 matching 11 bases. This clonotype was sampled from a male donor with multiple myeloma. The specimen comprised PBMCs, sampled in a trial of ipilimumab plus nivolumab as post-transplant consolidation. CDR3 protein: CASSPAFSSGRPPRGYF. For the CDR3, the DNA is TGTGCCAGCAGTCCAGCATTTTCTAGCGGGAGGCCCCCCAGAGGGTACTTC.